The T cell receptor (beta chain) under discussion was sequenced for a study of cytomegalovirus exposure and HLA in healthy donors. Broader study findings: The investigators catalogued 150 or so TCR beta chains as cytomegalovirus-associated.

Repertoires were generated with immunoSEQ multiplex PCR, while TCRdb's copy carries only in-frame clones and drops some. The sample lists 150,000 or so clones, about 88% occurring once. The CDR3 is made up of 16 amino acids. In germline, CDR1 is MNHEY, CDR2 SVGAGI. The junction had 2 bases not matched to a gene; V was cut back by 2 bases and J by 2 bases. Turning to this clone: Its antigen is still unknown. The same CDR3 can be traced to other DNA sequences in this sample.

The origin of this receptor is a woman between 18 and 29 years old in good health and CMV-seropositive. Sequencing was carried out using PBMCs. The chain employs TRBV6-5 and TRBJ2-2; 10 bases are a match to TRBD2. This CDR3 reads CASSYGLAVNTGELFF. CDR3 in DNA: TGTGCCAGCAGTTACGGACTAGCGGTAAACACCGGGGAGCTGTTTTTT.